This T cell receptor (beta chain) was sequenced for a study of blood T cell repertoires in COVID-19. The wider study: Researchers got acute and convalescent COVID-19 samples from the United States, Italy and Spain. T cells, B-cell-depleted T cells, or PBMCs provided the cDNA or gDNA that served as material.

Germline V lookup: CDR1 SGHNT, CDR2 YYREEE (reference sequence). V lost 4 bases and J lost 2; bases outside the gene matches: 5. The length of the CDR3 is 14 residues. Per the authors' pipeline: Estimates of nucleated cell counts were drawn from the amplification of reference gene primers. TCRdb keeps only in-frame clones here, not all; method: immunoSEQ multiplex PCR. That table furnishes V, J and clone size, whereas the DNA furnished D and trimming. Of 200,000 to 250,000 clones in the sample, nearly 90% were seen once. The sample was peripheral blood. The TCR comes from a woman under 30 who had recovered from COVID-19. The chain uses TRBV5-4 and TRBJ1-2; 7 bases fit TRBD1. This CDR3 reads CASSRDRENYGYTF. DNA of the CDR3: TGTGCCAGCAGCAGGGACAGAGAAAACTATGGCTACACCTTC.